This T cell receptor beta chain was identified in a study of T cell responses to AZD1222 COVID-19 vaccine. Study findings and constraints: There were mostly white British donors and more females than males, and clonal diversity was possibly underestimated. As reported, nearly half of all spike-specific TCRs target variant regions that are unmutated. Repertoires were sampled only after the peak T cell response.

V lost 2 bases to trimming and J lost 10 bases, with 15 bases between them. The CDR3 is 15 amino acids. Germline CDR1 and CDR2: MNHEY and SVGAGI. Comment on this clone: Its antigen is undetermined.

Here immunoSEQ multiplex PCR was the method, and the copy in TCRdb shows in-frame clones only, minus some. The sample comprises 15,000 to 20,000 clones, more than 70% of which are singletons, and 14% rests with the top ten. The sample consisted of peripheral blood, taken 28 days after the second AZD1222 dose. This rearrangement joins TRBV6-5 to TRBJ1-6; D not resolved. The TCR sequence derives from an adult who received the AZD1222 COVID-19 vaccine. Here the CDR3 reads CASSYRAQLASPLHF. CDR3 coding DNA: TGTGCCAGCAGTTACAGGGCTCAGTTAGCATCACCCCTCCACTTT.